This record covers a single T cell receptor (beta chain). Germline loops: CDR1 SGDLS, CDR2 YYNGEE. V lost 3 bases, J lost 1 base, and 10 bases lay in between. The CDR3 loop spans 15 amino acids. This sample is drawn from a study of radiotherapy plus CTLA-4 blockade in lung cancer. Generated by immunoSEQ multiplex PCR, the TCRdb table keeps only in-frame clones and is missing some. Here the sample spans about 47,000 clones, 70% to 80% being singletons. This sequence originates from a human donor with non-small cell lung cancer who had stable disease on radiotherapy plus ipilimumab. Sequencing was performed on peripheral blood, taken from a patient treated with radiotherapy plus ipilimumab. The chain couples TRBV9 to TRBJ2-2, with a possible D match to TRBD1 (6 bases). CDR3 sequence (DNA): TGTGCCAGCAGCGCTGGGACACTGAACACCGGGGAGCTGTTTTTT. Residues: CASSAGTLNTGELFF.